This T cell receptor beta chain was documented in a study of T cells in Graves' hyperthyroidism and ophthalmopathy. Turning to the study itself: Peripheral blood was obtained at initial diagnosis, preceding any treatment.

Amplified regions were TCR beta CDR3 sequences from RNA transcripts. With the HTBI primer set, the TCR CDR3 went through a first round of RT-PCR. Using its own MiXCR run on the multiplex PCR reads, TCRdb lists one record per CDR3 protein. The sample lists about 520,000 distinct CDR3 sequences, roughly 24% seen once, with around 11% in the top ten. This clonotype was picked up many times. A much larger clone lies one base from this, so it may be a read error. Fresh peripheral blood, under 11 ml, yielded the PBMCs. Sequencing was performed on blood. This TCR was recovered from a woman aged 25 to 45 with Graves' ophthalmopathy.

Here the CDR3 DNA reads TGTGCCAGCAGTTTCCGGGCGGAGCCCTACTATGGCAACACCTTC. Translation: CASSFRAEPYYGNTF. The chain is built from TRBV28 and TRBJ1-2; D call uncertain. CDR3 size: 15 residues. The germline gives CDR1 MDHEN, CDR2 SYDVKM.